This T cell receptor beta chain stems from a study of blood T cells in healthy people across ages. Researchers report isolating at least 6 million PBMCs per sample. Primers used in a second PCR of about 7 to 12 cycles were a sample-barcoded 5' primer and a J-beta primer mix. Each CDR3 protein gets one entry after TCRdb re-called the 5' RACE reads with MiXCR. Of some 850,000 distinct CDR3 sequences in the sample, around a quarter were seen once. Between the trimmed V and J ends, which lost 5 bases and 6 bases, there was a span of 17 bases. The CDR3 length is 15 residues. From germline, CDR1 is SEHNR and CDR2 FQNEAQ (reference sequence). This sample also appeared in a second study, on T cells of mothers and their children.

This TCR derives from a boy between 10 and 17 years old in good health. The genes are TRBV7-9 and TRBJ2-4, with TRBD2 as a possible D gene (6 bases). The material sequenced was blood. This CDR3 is CASSLSGQEGNIQYF. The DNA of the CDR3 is TGTGCCAGCAGCCTGAGTGGGCAGGAGGGAAACATTCAGTACTTC.